Reported below is one T cell receptor beta chain. This CDR3 region has 15 residues. The V gene end was trimmed by 7 bases and the J gene end by 5 bases; junction bases not matched to a gene: 11. Germline CDR1 LNHDA, CDR2 SQIVND (reference sequence). The sample is drawn from a study of blood T cell repertoires in COVID-19. TCRdb's copy holds only in-frame clones and misses some; the assay was immunoSEQ multiplex PCR. This sample yields under 150,000 clones, of which 80% to 90% are seen a single time; 4.6% belongs to the top ten. The source of this sequence is a woman aged 50 to 60 with acute or convalescent COVID-19. This chain connects TRBV19 to TRBJ1-2, with TRBD1 identical over 9 bases. The sample consisted of peripheral blood. Written as DNA, the CDR3 is TGTGCCAGTACTCCGGGACAGGGAATAGAGTATGGCTACACCTTC. Its translation is CASTPGQGIEYGYTF.